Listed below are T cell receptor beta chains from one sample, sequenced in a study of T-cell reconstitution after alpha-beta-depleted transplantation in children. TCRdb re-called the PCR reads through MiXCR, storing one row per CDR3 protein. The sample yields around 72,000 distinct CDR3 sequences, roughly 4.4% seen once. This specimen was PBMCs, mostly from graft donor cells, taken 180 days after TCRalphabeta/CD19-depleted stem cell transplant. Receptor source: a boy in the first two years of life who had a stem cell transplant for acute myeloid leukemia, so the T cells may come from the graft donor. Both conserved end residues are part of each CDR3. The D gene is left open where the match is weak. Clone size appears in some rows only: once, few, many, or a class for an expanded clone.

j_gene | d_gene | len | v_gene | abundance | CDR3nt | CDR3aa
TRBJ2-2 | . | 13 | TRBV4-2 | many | TGTGCCAGCAGCCGGCGGGGCACCGGGGAGCTGTTTTTT | CASSRRGTGELFF
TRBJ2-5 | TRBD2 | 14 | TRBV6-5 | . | TGTGCCAGCAGTTATTCGGGGGGCCAAGAGACCCAGTACTTC | CASSYSGGQETQYF
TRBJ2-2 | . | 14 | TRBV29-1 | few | TGCAGCGTTGCCCCCAGTCTCGCCATCGGGGAGCTGTTTTTT | CSVAPSLAIGELFF
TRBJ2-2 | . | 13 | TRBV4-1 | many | TGCGCCAGCAGCCAAAACAGCCCCGGGGAGCTGTTTTTT | CASSQNSPGELFF
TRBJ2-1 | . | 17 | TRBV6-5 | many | TGTGCCAGCAGTATACAACAGAGGCGCGGGGTTTTGTTTGAGCAGTTCTTC | CASSIQQRRGVLFEQFF
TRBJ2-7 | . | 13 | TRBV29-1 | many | TGCAGCGTTGTTACAGGAAGGGTCTACGAGCAGTACTTC | CSVVTGRVYEQYF
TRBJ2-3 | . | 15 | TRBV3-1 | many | TGTGCCAGCAGCCAAGAACCCAGGGAGGTGGATACGCAGTATTTT | CASSQEPREVDTQYF
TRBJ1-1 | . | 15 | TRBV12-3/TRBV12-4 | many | TGTGCCAGCACCCCAAATAAGGGGGGAATCTCTGAAGCTTTCTTT | CASTPNKGGISEAFF
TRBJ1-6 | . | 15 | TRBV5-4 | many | TGTGCCAGCAGCCCGGGTTCGGGGCTCAATTCACCCCTCCACTTT | CASSPGSGLNSPLHF
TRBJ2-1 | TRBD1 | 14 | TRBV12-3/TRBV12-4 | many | TGTGCCAGCAGTTTAGGGGACAGGGCCAATGAGCAGTTCTTC | CASSLGDRANEQFF